What follows are 22 T cell receptor beta chains derived from one specimen sequenced in a study of CD8 T cells in ankylosing spondylitis. TCRdb independently ran MiXCR on the 5' RACE reads; one entry per CDR3 protein. The repertoire has around 280,000 distinct CDR3 sequences, about 19% of them found once; the top ten carry roughly 7.3%. The sequencing sample was made of blood, either unsorted or a sorted T cell fraction (not recorded which). Every receptor here comes from a male donor with ankylosing spondylitis or in good health (not recorded which).

This clonotype appeared a few times. V usage is TRBV3-1 and J usage is TRBJ2-5; D perhaps matches TRBD1 (6 bases). This CDR3 is built from 15 residues. CDR1 and CDR2 from the germline V gene are LGHDT and YNNKEL (reference sequence). V was cut by 0 bases and J by 5 bases, with 13 bases left in between. In DNA form, the CDR3 reads TGTGCCAGCAGCCAAGATCTTCAGGGGTGGGAGACCCAGTACTTC. It codes for CASSQDLQGWETQYF.

This chain joins TRBV7-2 and TRBJ2-3; TRBD1 is a possible D gene (6 bases). This CDR3 is 15 amino acids long. Germline V gives CDR1 SGHTA, CDR2 FQGNSA. V lost 6 bases to trimming and J lost 6 bases, with 19 bases between them. Here the CDR3 DNA reads TGTGCCAGCAGTCAAGCCCAGGGGTTCGGGGATACGCAGTATTTT. Its protein product is CASSQAQGFGDTQYF.

This clonotype showed up just a few times. The chain has TRBV5-5 and TRBJ2-5, with 9 bases fitting TRBD1. This CDR3 spans 15 amino acids. V was pared by 4 bases and J by 5 bases, with 9 bases of the junction left unmatched. Germline V gene data show CDR1 as SGHKS and CDR2 as YYEKEE (reference sequence). The CDR3 bases are TGTGCCAGCAGCCAGCAGGACAGGGGTTGGGAGACCCAGTACTTC. This gives the protein CASSQQDRGWETQYF.

The rearrangement joins TRBV6-1 to TRBJ2-3, with TRBD1 matching 11 bases. Germline trimming cut 6 bases from V and 4 bases from J; bases unmatched to any gene: 6. CDR1 and CDR2 (germline): MNHNS, SASEGT. This CDR3 is built from 15 residues. The CDR3 region has the DNA TGTGCCAGCAGACCCGGGACAGGGGGACCAGATACGCAGTATTTT. As protein: CASRPGTGGPDTQYF.

This clonotype was seen only once. The V call is TRBV11-2, the J call TRBJ2-3, with D tentatively TRBD2 (7 bases). V shed 6 bases and J shed 0 bases, with 16 bases lying between them. The CDR3 loop spans 16 amino acids. Germline V gene data show CDR1 as SGHAT and CDR2 as FQNNGV. The CDR3 sequence is CASSDLRGPSTDTQYF. The CDR3 nucleotides read TGTGCCAGCAGTGACTTGCGGGGGCCTAGCACAGATACGCAGTATTTT.

The chain combines TRBV21-1 with TRBJ2-3; the table's TRBD2 call for D was not verified on the DNA. TRBV21-1 is classified as a pseudogene. The CDR3 is 17 amino acids. CDR3 nucleotide sequence: TGTGCCAGCAGCAAAGAGCGGGATAGCGGGAGGGCTAATACGCAGTATTTT. This translates into CASSKERDSGRANTQYF.

This clonotype was found a few times. The chain is built from TRBV7-3 and TRBJ2-2; D may be TRBD1 or TRBD2 (5 bases each). Trimming took off 1 base at V and 6 bases at J, with 12 bases between the two ends. Per the germline V gene, CDR1 is SGHTA and CDR2 is FQGTGA. The CDR3 has 15 residues. This CDR3 reads CASSLRGSGSGELFF. The CDR3 region has the DNA TGTGCCAGCAGCTTAAGGGGGAGTGGCTCCGGGGAGCTGTTTTTT.

Ten or more counts support this clonotype. DNA for the CDR3: TGTGCCAGCAGTCAAACGGGACAGGGGGGTCAGCCCCAGCATTTT. Protein: CASSQTGQGGQPQHF. V usage is TRBV12-3 or TRBV12-4 and J usage is TRBJ1-5; 11 bases agree with TRBD1. Unmatched junction bases numbered 6, after V lost 5 bases and J lost 6 bases. This CDR3 contains 15 residues.

This clonotype has a handful of counts. J is TRBJ2-1 and V is TRBV10-3; D might be TRBD2 (5 bases). V was pared by 0 bases and J by 1 base, with 10 bases between. Germline CDR1 ENHRY, CDR2 SYGVKD. The CDR3 is 16 amino acids. The CDR3 spells CAISESTRGSYNEQFF. CDR3 nucleotides: TGTGCCATCAGTGAGTCGACTCGGGGTTCCTACAATGAGCAGTTCTTC.

The chain is built from TRBV7-3 and TRBJ2-1; 10 nucleotides agree with TRBD2. Germline assignment: CDR1 SGHTA and CDR2 FQGTGA. The CDR3 spans 16 residues. The junction had 2 bases not matched to a gene; V was cut back by 0 bases and J by 3 bases. CDR3 DNA sequence: TGTGCCAGCAGCTTAACGGCTAGCGGGAGCTACAATGAGCAGTTCTTC. Translating it yields CASSLTASGSYNEQFF.

The CDR3 nucleotides are TGTGCCAGCAGCTTTTGGACAGGACAAGAGACCCAGTACTTC. It specifies CASSFWTGQETQYF. V and J are TRBV11-1 and TRBJ2-5; TRBD1 matches at 7 bases. This CDR3 is built from 14 residues. Germline assignment: CDR1 SGHAT and CDR2 FQDESV (reference sequence). After removal of 3 bases from V and 2 bases from J, the junction contained 3 bases not matched to a gene.

The chain combines TRBV24-1 with TRBJ1-2; tentative D call: TRBD1 (5 bases). Trimming stripped 2 bases from V and 6 bases from J, with 9 bases between. The CDR3 is made up of 13 amino acids. Germline values: CDR1 KGHDR, CDR2 SFDVKD. The CDR3 sequence is CATSDSGFDGYTF. Written as DNA, the CDR3 is TGTGCCACCAGTGATTCAGGGTTTGATGGCTACACCTTC.

The chain employs TRBV9 and TRBJ2-2, with D possibly called TRBD1 or TRBD2 (5 bases each). From germline, CDR1 is SGDLS and CDR2 YYNGEE. V was clipped by 0 bases and J by 4 bases, with 13 bases between them. This CDR3 has 16 amino acids. The CDR3 nucleotides read TGTGCCAGCAGCGTAGTGGCAGGTGGGGGCACCGGGGAGCTGTTTTTT. Residues: CASSVVAGGGTGELFF.

On this clonotype: This could be a read error, since a much larger clone is one nucleotide away. This chain links TRBV5-1 with TRBJ2-2, with 7 bases identical to TRBD2. The CDR3 totals 15 residues. Germline V gene sequence: CDR1 SGHRS, CDR2 YFSETQ. V dropped 7 bases and J dropped 1; count of bases not matched to a gene: 7. This chain's CDR3 is CASLPGTMNTGELFF. DNA of the CDR3: TGCGCCAGCTTGCCCGGGACTATGAACACCGGGGAGCTGTTTTTT.

The chain recombines TRBV10-3 with TRBJ2-5; 8 bases align to TRBD2. The CDR3 length is 13 residues. Germline CDR1 is ENHRY and CDR2 is SYGVKD. The J segment lost 2 bases and the V segment lost 10 bases, leaving 6 bases of the junction unmatched. In DNA, the CDR3 is TGTGCCACGGGAGGGGGTCTTCAAGAGACCCAGTACTTC. This gives the protein CATGGGLQETQYF.

This clonotype was recorded at least ten times. V and J are TRBV29-1 and TRBJ1-1, with D unresolved. The germline gives CDR1 SQVTM, CDR2 ANQGSEA. This CDR3 contains 10 residues. V was pared by 4 bases and J by 5 bases, with 5 bases between. CDR3 in amino acids: CSVVGTEAFF. The DNA of the CDR3 is TGCAGCGTTGTCGGGACTGAAGCTTTCTTT.

This clonotype showed up just a few times. The chain is built from TRBV12-3 or TRBV12-4 and TRBJ2-1; a possible D gene is TRBD1 (6 bases). CDR3 length equals 15 residues. V was pared by 2 bases and J by 4 bases, with 12 bases between. The CDR3 loop is CASSLTGSRYNEQFF. The CDR3 nucleotides read TGTGCCAGCAGTTTAACAGGGAGTAGGTACAATGAGCAGTTCTTC.

This clonotype was counted only a few times. The chain employs TRBV12-3 or TRBV12-4 and TRBJ2-1, with D uncertain. Between the trimmed V and J ends, which lost 7 bases and 5 bases, there was a span of 24 bases. The CDR3 consists of 17 residues. The CDR3 is CASISGPSSYENNEQFF. The CDR3 nucleotides are TGTGCCAGCATTTCCGGGCCCTCCTCTTATGAGAACAATGAGCAGTTCTTC.

This clonotype was seen more than once but under ten times. The chain couples TRBV14 to TRBJ2-2; 7 bases match TRBD2. The length of the CDR3 is 14 residues. With 4 bases clipped from V and 4 bases from J, the junction kept 3 bases outside the gene matches. Looked up from germline, CDR1 is SGHDN and CDR2 is FVKESK. The CDR3 sequence: CASSPRTSTGELFF. In DNA form, the CDR3 reads TGTGCCAGCAGCCCGAGGACTAGCACCGGGGAGCTGTTTTTT.

In this sample, this clonotype turned up a few times. Compared with germline, one end of the junction differs, possibly owing to a read error. The CDR3 nucleotides read TGTGCTAGCAGCGGCCCTCCTGGGACAGGGGTTGCCGGGGAGCTGTTTTTT. Translating it yields CASSGPPGTGVAGELFF. This rearrangement joins TRBV7-7 to TRBJ2-2; 10 bases line up with TRBD1. CDR1 SSHAT and CDR2 FNYEAQ come from the germline V gene (reference sequence). CDR3 length equals 17 residues.

The rearrangement uses TRBV12-3 or TRBV12-4 and TRBJ1-5, with TRBD1 identical over 7 bases. V was pared by 6 bases and J by 4 bases, with 9 bases of the junction left unmatched. The CDR3 contains 15 residues. Written as DNA, the CDR3 is TGTGCCAGCAGCAGACAGGGTGGGAATAATCAGCCCCAGCATTTT. Amino acids: CASSRQGGNNQPQHF.

This clonotype was detected ten times or more. This rearrangement joins TRBV29-1 to TRBJ1-2; 10 bases map to TRBD1. The CDR3 is 13 amino acids. Germline CDR1 reads SQVTM; CDR2 reads ANQGSEA. The junction had 3 bases not matched to a gene; V was cut back by 4 bases and J by 4 bases. The CDR3 sequence: CSVGDRGFYGYTF. DNA of the CDR3: TGCAGCGTTGGGGACAGGGGATTCTATGGCTACACCTTC.